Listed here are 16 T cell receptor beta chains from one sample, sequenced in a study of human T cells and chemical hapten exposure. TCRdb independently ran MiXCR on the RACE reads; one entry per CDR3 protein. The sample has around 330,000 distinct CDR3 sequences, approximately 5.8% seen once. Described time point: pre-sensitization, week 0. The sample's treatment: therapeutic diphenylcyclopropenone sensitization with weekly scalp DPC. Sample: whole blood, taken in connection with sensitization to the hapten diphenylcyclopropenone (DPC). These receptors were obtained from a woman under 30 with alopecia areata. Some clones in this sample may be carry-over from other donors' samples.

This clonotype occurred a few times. CDR3 DNA: TGTGCCAGCAGCCCGAGCGGGGAGTTCGATGAGCAGTTCTTC. Translating gives CASSPSGEFDEQFF. This chain joins TRBV5-4 and TRBJ2-1; 7 nucleotides match TRBD2. The germline V gene has CDR1 SGHNT and CDR2 YYREEE (reference sequence). This CDR3 is built from 14 residues. Unmatched junction bases numbered 9, after V lost 4 bases and J lost 8 bases.

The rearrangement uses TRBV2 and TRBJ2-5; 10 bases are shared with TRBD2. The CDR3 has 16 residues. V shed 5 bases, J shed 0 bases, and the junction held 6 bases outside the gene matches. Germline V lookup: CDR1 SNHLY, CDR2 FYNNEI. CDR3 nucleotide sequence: TGTGCCAGCAGTTCTAGCGGGGGAGTGTACCAAGAGACCCAGTACTTC. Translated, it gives CASSSSGGVYQETQYF.

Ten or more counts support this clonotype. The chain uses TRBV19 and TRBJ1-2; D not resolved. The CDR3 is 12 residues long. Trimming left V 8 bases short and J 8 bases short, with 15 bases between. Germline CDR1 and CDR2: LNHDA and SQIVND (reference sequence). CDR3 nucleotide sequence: TGTGCCAGTCGGAGGCGGGGTGGCGGCTACACCTTC. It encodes CASRRRGGGYTF.

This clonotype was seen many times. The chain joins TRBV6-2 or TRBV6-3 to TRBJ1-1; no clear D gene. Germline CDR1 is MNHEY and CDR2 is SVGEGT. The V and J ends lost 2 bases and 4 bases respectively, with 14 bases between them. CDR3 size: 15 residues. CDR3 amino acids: CASSYGTEWVTEAFF. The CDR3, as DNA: TGTGCCAGCAGTTACGGCACAGAGTGGGTCACTGAAGCTTTCTTT.

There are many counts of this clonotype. CDR3 nucleotide sequence: TGTGCCAGCAGCTCGGACAGGGCCGTAGATACGCAGTATTTT. This sequence encodes CASSSDRAVDTQYF. J is TRBJ2-3 and V is TRBV7-9; the match to TRBD1 covers 8 bases. CDR1 is SEHNR, CDR2 FQNEAQ, per germline (reference sequence). The CDR3 covers 14 residues. The trim removed 4 bases at V and 5 bases at J, leaving 5 bases unmatched.

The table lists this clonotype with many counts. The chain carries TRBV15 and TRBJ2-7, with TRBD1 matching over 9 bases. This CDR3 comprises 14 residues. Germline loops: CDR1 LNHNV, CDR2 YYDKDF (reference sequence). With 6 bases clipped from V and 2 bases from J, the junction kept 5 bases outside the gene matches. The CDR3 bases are TGTGCCACCAGTTTTGACAGGGGGACCTACGAGCAGTACTTC. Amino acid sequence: CATSFDRGTYEQYF.

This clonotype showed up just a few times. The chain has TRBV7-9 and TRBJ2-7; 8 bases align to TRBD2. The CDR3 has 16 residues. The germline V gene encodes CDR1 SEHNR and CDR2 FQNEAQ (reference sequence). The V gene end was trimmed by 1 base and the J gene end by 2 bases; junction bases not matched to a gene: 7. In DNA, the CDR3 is TGTGCCAGCAGCTTAGGCGGAGGACTAGCCGCCTACGAGCAGTACTTC. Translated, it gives CASSLGGGLAAYEQYF.

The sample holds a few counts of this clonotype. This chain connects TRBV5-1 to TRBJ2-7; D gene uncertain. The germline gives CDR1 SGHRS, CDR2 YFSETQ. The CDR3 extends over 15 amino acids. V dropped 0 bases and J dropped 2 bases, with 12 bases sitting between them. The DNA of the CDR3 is TGCGCCAGCAGCTTGGCCGGCGTCGGAACCTACGAGCAGTACTTC. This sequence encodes CASSLAGVGTYEQYF.

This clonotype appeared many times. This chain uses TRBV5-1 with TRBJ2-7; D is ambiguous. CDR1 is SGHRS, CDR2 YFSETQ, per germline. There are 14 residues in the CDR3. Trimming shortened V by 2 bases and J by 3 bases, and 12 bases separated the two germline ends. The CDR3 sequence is CASSLGQRGYEQYF. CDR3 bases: TGCGCCAGCAGCTTAGGCCAGCGCGGCTACGAGCAGTACTTC.

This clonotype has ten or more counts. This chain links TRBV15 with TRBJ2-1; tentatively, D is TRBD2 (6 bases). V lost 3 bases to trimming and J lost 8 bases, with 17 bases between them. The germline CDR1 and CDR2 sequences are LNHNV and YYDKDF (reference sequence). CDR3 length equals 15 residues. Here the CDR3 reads CATSSISTSSDEQFF. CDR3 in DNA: TGTGCCACCAGCAGCATTTCGACTAGTAGCGATGAGCAGTTCTTC.

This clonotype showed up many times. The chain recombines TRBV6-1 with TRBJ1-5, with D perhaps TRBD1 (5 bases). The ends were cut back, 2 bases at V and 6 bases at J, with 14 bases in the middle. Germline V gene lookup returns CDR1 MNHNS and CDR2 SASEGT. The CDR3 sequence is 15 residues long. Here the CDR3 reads CASSEFGRVGQPQHF. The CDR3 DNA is TGTGCCAGCAGTGAATTTGGCAGGGTCGGTCAGCCCCAGCATTTT.

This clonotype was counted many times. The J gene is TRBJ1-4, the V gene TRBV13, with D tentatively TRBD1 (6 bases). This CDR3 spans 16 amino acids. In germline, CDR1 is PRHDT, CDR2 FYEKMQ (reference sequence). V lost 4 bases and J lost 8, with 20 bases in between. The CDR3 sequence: CASSSEGHLGAEKLFF. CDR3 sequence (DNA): TGTGCCAGCAGCTCCGAGGGACACCTAGGAGCGGAAAAACTGTTTTTT.

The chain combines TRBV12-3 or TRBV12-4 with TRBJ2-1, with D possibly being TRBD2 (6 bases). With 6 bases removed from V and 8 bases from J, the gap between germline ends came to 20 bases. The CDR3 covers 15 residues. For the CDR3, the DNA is TGTGCCAGCAGAACCGGGACTTACGTCTTGGATGAGCAGTTCTTC. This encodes CASRTGTYVLDEQFF.

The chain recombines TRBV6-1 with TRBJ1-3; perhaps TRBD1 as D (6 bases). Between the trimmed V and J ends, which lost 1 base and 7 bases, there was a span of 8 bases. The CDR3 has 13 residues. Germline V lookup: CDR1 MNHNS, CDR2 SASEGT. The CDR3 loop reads CASSEGTANTIYF. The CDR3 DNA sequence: TGTGCCAGCAGTGAAGGGACAGCTAACACCATATATTTT.

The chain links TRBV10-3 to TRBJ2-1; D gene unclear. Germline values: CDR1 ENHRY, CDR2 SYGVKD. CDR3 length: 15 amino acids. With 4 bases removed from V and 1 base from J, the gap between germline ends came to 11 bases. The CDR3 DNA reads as TGTGCCATCAGTGGTTCGGCGGAATCCTACAATGAGCAGTTCTTC. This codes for CAISGSAESYNEQFF.

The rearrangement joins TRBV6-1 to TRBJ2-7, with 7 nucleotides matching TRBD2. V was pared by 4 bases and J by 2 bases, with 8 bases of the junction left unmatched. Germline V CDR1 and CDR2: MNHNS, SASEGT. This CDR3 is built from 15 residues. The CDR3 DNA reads TGTGCCAGCAGTGCCCAAGCGGGGTCTGCCTACGAGCAGTACTTC. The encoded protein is CASSAQAGSAYEQYF.